The 17 T cell receptor beta chains below all came from one sample that was sequenced in a study of shared clonotypes between healthy human individuals. The assay was immunoSEQ multiplex PCR, and TCRdb's table has in-frame clones only and misses some. The table lists 500,000 or so clones, roughly 95% of them singletons, with about 0.059% in the top ten. Sequencing was done on a sample of naive CD4+ T cells sorted from blood. Stated subset: CD45RA+ positively selected. Receptor source: a woman aged 25 to 39 in good health.

V gene TRBV28 combines with J gene TRBJ1-2, with no clear D. This CDR3 is 13 amino acids long. V lost 5 bases, J lost 1 base, and 8 bases lay in between. Germline V gene sequence: CDR1 MDHEN, CDR2 SYDVKM. The CDR3 nucleotides read TGTGCCAGCAGTCGTCCATTTAACTATGGCTACACCTTC. Protein sequence: CASSRPFNYGYTF.

The rearrangement joins TRBV7-9 to TRBJ2-1; TRBD2 matches at 7 bases. The length of the CDR3 is 16 residues. CDR1 is SEHNR and CDR2 is FQNEAQ in the germline V gene (reference sequence). V dropped 5 bases and J dropped 0; count of bases not matched to a gene: 7. The CDR3 DNA follows: TGTGCCAGCAGCCCATGGGGGGGTGGCTCCTACAATGAGCAGTTCTTC. It codes for CASSPWGGGSYNEQFF.

The J gene is TRBJ2-6, the V gene TRBV28; D is undetermined. The CDR3 covers 14 residues. The germline gives CDR1 MDHEN, CDR2 SYDVKM. V shed 7 bases and J shed 4 bases, with 11 bases lying between them. CDR3 sequence (DNA): TGTGCCAGCATGGAAATGAAAGGGGCCAACGTCCTGACTTTC. Translated: CASMEMKGANVLTF.

The gene calls are TRBV5-4 and TRBJ2-7, with a tentative D call TRBD1 (5 bases). The CDR3 length is 14 residues. Trimming cost V 3 bases and J 5 bases, with 15 bases left between them. Germline V gives CDR1 SGHNT, CDR2 YYREEE (reference sequence). This CDR3 is CASSSTFRVNEQYF. CDR3 nucleotides: TGTGCCAGCAGCTCGACCTTCAGGGTTAACGAGCAGTACTTC. Based on the CDR3 plus reference TRBV5-4 and TRBJ2-7, the full variable domain is ETGVTQSPTHLIKTRGQQVTLRCSSQSGHNTVSWYQQALGQGPQFIFQYYREEENGRGNFPPRFSGLQFPNYSSELNVNALELDDSALYLCASSSTFRVNEQYFGPGTRLTVT.

The V call is TRBV5-6, the J call TRBJ2-5; TRBD2 aligns across 13 bases. The J call may be mistaken, given a closer DNA end match to TRBJ2-7. The germline gives CDR1 SGHDT, CDR2 YYEEEE. CDR3 length: 15 residues. DNA for the CDR3: TGTGCCAGCAGCCGAGGACTAGCGGGAGTCTCCGAGCAGTACTTC. Its protein product is CASSRGLAGVSEQYF.

The count of this clone is one. The J gene is TRBJ2-5, the V gene TRBV2; D call uncertain. The CDR3 extends over 13 amino acids. Germline-derived CDR1 and CDR2 are SNHLY and FYNNEI. V was cut by 6 bases and J by 5 bases, with 13 bases left in between. The CDR3 sequence: CASRRREVETQYF. CDR3 bases: TGTGCCAGCAGACGCAGAGAGGTGGAGACCCAGTACTTC.

V and J are TRBV15 and TRBJ2-1; the match to TRBD2 covers 7 bases. The CDR3 extends over 16 amino acids. CDR1 and CDR2 from the germline V gene are LNHNV and YYDKDF (reference sequence). V was clipped by 5 bases and J by 2 bases; unmatched bases: 9. CDR3 protein: CATSSRGGSTYNEQFF. CDR3 DNA: TGTGCCACCAGCTCCCGTGGCGGGAGCACCTACAATGAGCAGTTCTTC.

This chain joins TRBV28 and TRBJ1-5; D is perhaps TRBD1 (5 bases). The CDR3 sequence is 15 residues long. The germline V and J ends were trimmed by 6 bases and 1 base, with 13 bases remaining between them. The germline V gene encodes CDR1 MDHEN and CDR2 SYDVKM. In DNA form, the CDR3 reads TGTGCCAGCAGGGAGGCAGGGACCAGCAATCAGCCCCAGCATTTT. This encodes CASREAGTSNQPQHF.

The chain combines TRBV15 with TRBJ1-2; possibly TRBD1 for D (5 bases). Trimming removed 0 bases at V and 3 bases at J, with 11 bases between. CDR3 length: 15 residues. Germline CDR1 LNHNV, CDR2 YYDKDF (reference sequence). As DNA, the CDR3 is TGTGCCACCAGCAGAGATCCAGGGAGGGACTATGGCTACACCTTC. This gives the protein CATSRDPGRDYGYTF. Based on the CDR3 plus reference TRBV15 and TRBJ1-2, the full variable domain is DAMVIQNPRYQVTQFGKPVTLSCSQTLNHNVMYWYQQKSSQAPKLLFHYYDKDFNNEADTPDNFQSRRPNTSFCFLDIRSPGLGDTAMYLCATSRDPGRDYGYTFGSGTRLTVV.

The chain combines TRBV11-3 with TRBJ2-2, with 12 bases aligning to TRBD2. The CDR3 length is 15 residues. Looked up from germline, CDR1 is SGHNT and CDR2 is YENEEA. With 6 bases clipped from V and 6 bases from J, the junction kept 5 bases outside the gene matches. CDR3 loop: CASRPTSGSPGELFF. The DNA for the CDR3 is TGTGCCAGCAGACCGACTAGCGGGAGTCCCGGGGAGCTGTTTTTT.

Concerning this clone itself: Other DNA sequences from this sample encode an identical CDR3 as well. J is TRBJ2-5 and V is TRBV5-1; no definite D call. The V and J ends lost 0 bases and 2 bases respectively, with 5 bases between them. CDR3 size: 13 residues. Germline-derived CDR1 and CDR2 are SGHRS and YFSETQ. CDR3 amino acids: CASSLVGQETQYF. DNA of the CDR3: TGCGCCAGCAGCTTGGTGGGGCAAGAGACCCAGTACTTC. The variable domain in full, with the rest retrieved from reference TRBV5-1 and TRBJ2-5, is KAGVTQTPRYLIKTRGQQVTLSCSPISGHRSVSWYQQTPGQGLQFLFEYFSETQRNKGNFPGRFSGRQFSNSRSEMNVSTLELGDSALYLCASSLVGQETQYFGPGTRLLVL.

This clone has only one observation. V and J are TRBV7-6 and TRBJ2-7, with D hard to call. The CDR3 loop spans 16 amino acids. Trimming shortened V by 4 bases and J by 2 bases, and 18 bases separated the two germline ends. Germline V gene lookup returns CDR1 SGHVS and CDR2 FNYEAQ. CDR3 amino acids: CASSSYSGPSPYEQYF. The CDR3 nucleotides are TGTGCCAGCAGCTCTTATTCGGGCCCTTCTCCCTACGAGCAGTACTTC.

This clone was seen only once. The rearrangement uses TRBV28 and TRBJ2-1, with 7 bases matching TRBD2. CDR3 length: 15 amino acids. Germline V CDR1 and CDR2: MDHEN, SYDVKM. V shed 7 bases and J 7 bases; nucleotides not matched to a gene: 13. CDR3 protein: CASKSGGSAVNEQFF. CDR3 coding DNA: TGTGCCAGCAAGTCGGGCGGGAGCGCGGTTAATGAGCAGTTCTTC.

The chain uses TRBV7-6 and TRBJ2-1; 8 bases agree with TRBD2. The germline gives CDR1 SGHVS, CDR2 FNYEAQ. The ends lost 3 bases at V and 4 bases at J; junction bases unmatched: 14. This CDR3 is built from 18 residues. The CDR3 DNA reads TGTGCCAGCAGCTTGGAGGATCCCCTAGCGGGTATATACAATGAGCAGTTCTTC. Amino acid sequence: CASSLEDPLAGIYNEQFF.

V usage is TRBV5-4 and J usage is TRBJ2-2; TRBD2 agrees at 7 bases. V gave up 6 bases and J gave up 1 base; unmatched junction bases: 6. The CDR3 sequence is 15 residues long. Germline V gene data show CDR1 as SGHNT and CDR2 as YYREEE (reference sequence). CDR3: CASTLSGGNTGELFF. CDR3 nucleotides: TGTGCCAGCACCCTCTCGGGAGGGAACACCGGGGAGCTGTTTTTT.

The CDR3 region is CASSESKGGAEKLFF. CDR3 DNA sequence: TGCGCCAGCAGTGAGTCGAAAGGGGGCGCGGAAAAACTGTTTTTT. This rearrangement joins TRBV10-1 to TRBJ1-4; 7 bases match TRBD1. This CDR3 spans 15 amino acids. In germline, CDR1 is WNHNN, CDR2 SYGVQD (reference sequence). V lost 0 bases, J lost 8 bases, and 6 bases stayed unmatched.

This CDR3 reads CASSERAGAYGNTIYF. In DNA, the CDR3 is TGTGCCAGCAGTGAGAGGGCAGGGGCATACGGAAACACCATATATTTT. This chain joins TRBV6-1 and TRBJ1-3; weak D call: TRBD1 (6 bases). The V end was cut by 3 bases, the J end by 4 bases, with 16 bases between. Germline V gives CDR1 MNHNS, CDR2 SASEGT. This CDR3 contains 16 residues.